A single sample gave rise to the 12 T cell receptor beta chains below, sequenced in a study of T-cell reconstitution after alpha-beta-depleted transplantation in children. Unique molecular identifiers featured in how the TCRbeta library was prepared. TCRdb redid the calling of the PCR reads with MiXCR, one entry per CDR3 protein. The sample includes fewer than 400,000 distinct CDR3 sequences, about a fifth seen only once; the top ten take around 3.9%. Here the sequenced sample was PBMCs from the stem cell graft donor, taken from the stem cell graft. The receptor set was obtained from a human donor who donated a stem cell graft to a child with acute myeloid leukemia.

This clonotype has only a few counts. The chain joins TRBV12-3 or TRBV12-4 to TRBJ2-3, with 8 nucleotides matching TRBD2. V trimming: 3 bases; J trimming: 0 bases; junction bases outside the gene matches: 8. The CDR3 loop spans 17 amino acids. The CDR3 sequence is CASSFVVAGRSTDTQYF. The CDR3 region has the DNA TGTGCCAGCAGTTTCGTGGTAGCGGGAAGGAGCACAGATACGCAGTATTTT.

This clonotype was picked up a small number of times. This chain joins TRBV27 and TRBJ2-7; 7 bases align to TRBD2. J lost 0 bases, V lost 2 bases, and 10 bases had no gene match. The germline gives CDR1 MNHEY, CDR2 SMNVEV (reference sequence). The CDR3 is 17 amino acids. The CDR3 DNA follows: TGTGCCAGCAGTTTAAGCTGGCTAGCGGTTAACTCCTACGAGCAGTACTTC. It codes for CASSLSWLAVNSYEQYF.

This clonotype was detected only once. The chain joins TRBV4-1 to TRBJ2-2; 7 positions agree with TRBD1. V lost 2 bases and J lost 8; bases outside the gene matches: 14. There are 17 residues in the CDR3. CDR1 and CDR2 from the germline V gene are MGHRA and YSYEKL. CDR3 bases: TGCGCCAGCAGCCAACGACAGGGAGACATCTTCGGTGGGGAGCTGTTTTTT. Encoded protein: CASSQRQGDIFGGELFF.

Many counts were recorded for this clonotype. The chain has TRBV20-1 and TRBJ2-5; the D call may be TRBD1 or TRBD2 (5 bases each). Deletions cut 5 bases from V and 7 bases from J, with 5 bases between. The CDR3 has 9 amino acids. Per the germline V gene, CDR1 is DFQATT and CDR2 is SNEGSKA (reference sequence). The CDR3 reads CSAGGTQYF. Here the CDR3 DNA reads TGCAGTGCTGGGGGGACCCAGTACTTC.

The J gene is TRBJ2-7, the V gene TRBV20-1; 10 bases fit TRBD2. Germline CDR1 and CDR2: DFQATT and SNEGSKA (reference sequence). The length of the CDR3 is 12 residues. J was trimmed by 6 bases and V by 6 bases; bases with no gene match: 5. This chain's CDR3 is CSADRLAGEQYF. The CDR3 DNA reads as TGCAGTGCCGATCGACTAGCGGGCGAGCAGTACTTC.

CDR3 sequence (DNA): TGTGCCAGCAGCCATGGGATTTTCGAGGAGCAGTACTTC. It encodes CASSHGIFEEQYF. The chain links TRBV6-2 or TRBV6-3 to TRBJ2-7; D unclear. V shed 6 bases and J shed 7 bases, with 16 bases lying between them. Germline CDR1 reads MNHEY; CDR2 reads SVGEGT. This CDR3 is built from 13 residues.

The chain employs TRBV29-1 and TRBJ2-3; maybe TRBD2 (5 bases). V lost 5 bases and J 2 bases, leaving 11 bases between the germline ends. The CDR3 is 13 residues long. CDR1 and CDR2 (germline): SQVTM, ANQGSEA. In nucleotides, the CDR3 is TGCAGCGTTAAGCGGAGCCTCACAGATACGCAGTATTTT. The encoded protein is CSVKRSLTDTQYF.

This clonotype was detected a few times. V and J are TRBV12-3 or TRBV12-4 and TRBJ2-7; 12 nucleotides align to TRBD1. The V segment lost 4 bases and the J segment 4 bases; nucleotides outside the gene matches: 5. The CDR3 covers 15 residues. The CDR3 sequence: CASSSRDRGRYEQYF. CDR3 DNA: TGTGCCAGCAGTTCCCGGGACAGGGGGCGTTACGAGCAGTACTTC.

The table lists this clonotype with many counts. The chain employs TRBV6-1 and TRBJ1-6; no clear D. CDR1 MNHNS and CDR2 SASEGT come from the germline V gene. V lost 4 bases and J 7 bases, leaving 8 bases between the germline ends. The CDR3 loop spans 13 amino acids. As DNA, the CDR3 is TGTGCCAGCAGTGCTAACAAAAATTCACCCCTCCACTTT. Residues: CASSANKNSPLHF.

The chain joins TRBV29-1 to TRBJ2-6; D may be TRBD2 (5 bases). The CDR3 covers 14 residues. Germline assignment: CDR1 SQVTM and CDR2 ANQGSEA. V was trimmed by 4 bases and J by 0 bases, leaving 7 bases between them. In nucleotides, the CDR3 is TGCAGCGTTGCCGGGGTCTCTGGGGCCAACGTCCTGACTTTC. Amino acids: CSVAGVSGANVLTF.

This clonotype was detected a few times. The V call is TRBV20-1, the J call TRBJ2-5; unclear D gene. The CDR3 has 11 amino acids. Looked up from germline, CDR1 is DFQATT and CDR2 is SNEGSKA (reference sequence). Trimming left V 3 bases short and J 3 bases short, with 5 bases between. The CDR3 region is CSASWEETQYF. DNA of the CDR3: TGCAGTGCTAGTTGGGAAGAGACCCAGTACTTC.

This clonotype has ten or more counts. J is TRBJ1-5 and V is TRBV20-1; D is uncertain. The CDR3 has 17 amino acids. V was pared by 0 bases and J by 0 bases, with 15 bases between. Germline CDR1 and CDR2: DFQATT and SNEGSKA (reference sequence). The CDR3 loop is CSARDEALEYSNQPQHF. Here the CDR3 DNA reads TGCAGTGCTAGAGATGAGGCGCTGGAATATAGCAATCAGCCCCAGCATTTT.